This TCR beta chain was captured by sequencing in a study of blood T cells in healthy people across ages. Notes on the study in general: Long-lived and aged donors differed, with more naive CD4+ cells and higher diversity in the long-lived.

Germline lookup yields CDR1 SEHNR and CDR2 FQNEAQ (reference sequence). The CDR3 is 14 amino acids. Comments on this clonotype: Its antigen is undetermined. Germline is not matched at one junction end, which may reflect a read error.

Roughly 10 milliliters of peripheral blood were drawn from each donor. Next came a second PCR, run for about 6 to 11 cycles, which used a sample-barcoded 5' primer along with a J-beta primer mix. TCRdb ran MiXCR on the 5' RACE reads and lists one entry per CDR3 protein. The table lists about 640,000 distinct CDR3 sequences, under 65% of them singletons. Sequencing used blood. This sequence joins TRBV7-9 and TRBJ2-3; 9 nucleotides agree with TRBD2. The clonotype was recovered from a man in his sixties in good health. CDR3 DNA sequence: TGTGCCAGCAGCTTGGGACTAGCAGCAGATACGCGGTATTTT. Protein: CASSLGLAADTRYF.